The clone carrying this TCR beta chain showed up just a few times. Its cognate antigen is unknown. The V end lost 0 bases, the J end lost 8 bases, and 11 bases lay between the germline ends. There are 14 residues in the CDR3. Germline V gene lookup returns CDR1 LNHDA and CDR2 SQIVND (reference sequence). Profiled with immunoSEQ multiplex PCR; TCRdb holds only in-frame clones, not every one. The sample shows 30,000 to 45,000 clones, about 81% of them seen only once. The sample comes from a study of OX40 agonist ivuxolimab in advanced cancers. Study-wide background: Antecedent anti-PD-1, anti-PD-L1 or anti-CTLA-4 therapy was permissible, with over 35% having received some. Study-wide points: Partial responders dosed at 0.1-3.0 mg/kg displayed clonal expansion ranking among the lowest. CD4+ T cells averaged fewer expanded clones than CD8+ T cells.

The investigators sampled blood at baseline, at cycle 4 day 1, and at cycle 7 day 1. This sequence was found in an adult with an advanced solid tumor such as melanoma, head and neck, liver or kidney cancer. This rearrangement joins TRBV19 to TRBJ2-1, with D maybe TRBD1 (5 bases). The material was CD4+ or CD8+ T cells sorted from blood, obtained in a trial of the OX40 agonist ivuxolimab. CDR3 in amino acids: CASSIDLSTDEQFF. In nucleotides, the CDR3 is TGTGCCAGTAGTATAGATCTATCGACAGATGAGCAGTTCTTC.